This TCR beta chain was identified in a study of siplizumab effects on memory and regulatory T cells. The study, taken as a whole, reports: Siplizumab significantly brought down the alloreactive sequences that trace back to unstimulated CD4+ memory cells. A major contribution to the alloresponse seemed to be made by naive T cells, which seemed more diverse than memory cells.

Clones were read by immunoSEQ multiplex PCR, and TCRdb kept only the in-frame ones, dropping some. This table holds about 100,000 clones, approximately 91% found once. Comments on this clone: Its target is unknown.

This sequence originates from a human donor in good health. The sequenced material came from CD4+ T cells sorted from blood.

The CDR3 reads CASRRQGSSYEQYF. In DNA, the CDR3 is TGTGCCAGCAGGCGACAGGGAAGCTCCTACGAGCAGTACTTC. The chain is built from TRBV2 and TRBJ2-7, with 7 bases fitting TRBD1. The V gene's germline CDR1 is SNHLY and CDR2 FYNNEI. V shed 6 bases and J 0 bases; nucleotides not matched to a gene: 5. The CDR3 has 14 residues.